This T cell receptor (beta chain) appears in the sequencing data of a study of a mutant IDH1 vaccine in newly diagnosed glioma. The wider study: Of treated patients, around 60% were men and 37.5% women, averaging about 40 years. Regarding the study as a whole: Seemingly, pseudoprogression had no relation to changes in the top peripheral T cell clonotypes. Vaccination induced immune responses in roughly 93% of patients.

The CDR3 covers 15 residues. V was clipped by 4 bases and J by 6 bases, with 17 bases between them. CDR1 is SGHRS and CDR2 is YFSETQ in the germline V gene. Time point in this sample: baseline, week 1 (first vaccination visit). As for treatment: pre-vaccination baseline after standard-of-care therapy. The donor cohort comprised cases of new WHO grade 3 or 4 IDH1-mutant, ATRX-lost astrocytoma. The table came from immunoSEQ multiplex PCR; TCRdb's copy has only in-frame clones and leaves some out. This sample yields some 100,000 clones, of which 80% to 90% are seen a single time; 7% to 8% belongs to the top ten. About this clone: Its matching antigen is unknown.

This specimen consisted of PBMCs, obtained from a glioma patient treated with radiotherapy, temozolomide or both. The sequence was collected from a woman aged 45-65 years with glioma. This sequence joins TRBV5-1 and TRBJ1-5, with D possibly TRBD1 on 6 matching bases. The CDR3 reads CASSPDGGAGQPQHF. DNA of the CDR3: TGCGCCAGCAGCCCCGACGGGGGGGCTGGTCAGCCCCAGCATTTT.